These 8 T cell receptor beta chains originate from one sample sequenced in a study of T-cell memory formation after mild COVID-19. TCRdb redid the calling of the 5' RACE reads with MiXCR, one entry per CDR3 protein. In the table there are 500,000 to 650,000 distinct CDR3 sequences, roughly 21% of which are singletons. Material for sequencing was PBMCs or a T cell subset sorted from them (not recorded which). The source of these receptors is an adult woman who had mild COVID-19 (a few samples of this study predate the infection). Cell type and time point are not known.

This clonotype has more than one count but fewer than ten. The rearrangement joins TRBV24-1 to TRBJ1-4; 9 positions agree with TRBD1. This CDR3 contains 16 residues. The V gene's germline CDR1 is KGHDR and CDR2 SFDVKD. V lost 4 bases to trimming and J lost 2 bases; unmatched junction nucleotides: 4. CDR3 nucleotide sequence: TGTGCCACCAGTGAGGGGACAGGGATGACTAATGAAAAACTGTTTTTT. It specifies CATSEGTGMTNEKLFF.

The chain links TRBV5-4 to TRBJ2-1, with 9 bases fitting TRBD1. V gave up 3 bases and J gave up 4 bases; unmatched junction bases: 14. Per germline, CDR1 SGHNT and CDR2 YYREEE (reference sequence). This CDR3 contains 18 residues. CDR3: CASSSYTGTGMSYNEQFF. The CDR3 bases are TGTGCCAGCAGCTCCTACACCGGGACAGGGATGTCATACAATGAGCAGTTCTTC.

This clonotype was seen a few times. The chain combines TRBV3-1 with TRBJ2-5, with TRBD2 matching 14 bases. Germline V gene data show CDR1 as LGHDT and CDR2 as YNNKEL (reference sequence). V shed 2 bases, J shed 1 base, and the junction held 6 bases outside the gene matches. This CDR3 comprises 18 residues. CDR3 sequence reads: CASSQFGTSGGIQETQYF. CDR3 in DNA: TGTGCCAGCAGCCAATTCGGGACTAGCGGGGGAATCCAAGAGACCCAGTACTTC.

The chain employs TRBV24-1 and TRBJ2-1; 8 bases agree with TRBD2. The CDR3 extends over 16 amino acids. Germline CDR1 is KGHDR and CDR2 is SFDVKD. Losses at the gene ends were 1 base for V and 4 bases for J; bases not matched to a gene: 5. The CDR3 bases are TGTGCCACCAGTGATTTTTCGCCTAGCGGGTACAATGAGCAGTTCTTC. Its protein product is CATSDFSPSGYNEQFF.

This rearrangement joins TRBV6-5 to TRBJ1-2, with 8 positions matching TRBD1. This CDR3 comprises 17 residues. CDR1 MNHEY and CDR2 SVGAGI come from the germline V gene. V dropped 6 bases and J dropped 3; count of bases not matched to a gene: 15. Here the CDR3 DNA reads TGTGCCAGCAGCAGAGGACAGGGAACCGCCCTGGACTATGGCTACACCTTC. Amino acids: CASSRGQGTALDYGYTF.

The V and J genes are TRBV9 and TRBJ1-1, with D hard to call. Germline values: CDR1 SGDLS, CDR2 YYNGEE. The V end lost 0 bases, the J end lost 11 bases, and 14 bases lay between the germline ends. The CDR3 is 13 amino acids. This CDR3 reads CASSVADGEAAFF. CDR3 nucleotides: TGTGCCAGCAGCGTAGCAGATGGGGAGGCGGCTTTCTTT.

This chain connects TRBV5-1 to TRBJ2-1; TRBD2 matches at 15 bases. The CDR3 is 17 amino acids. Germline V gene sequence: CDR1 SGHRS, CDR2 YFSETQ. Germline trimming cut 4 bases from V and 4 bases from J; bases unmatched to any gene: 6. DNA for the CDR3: TGCGCCAGCAGCGGGACTAGCGGGAGGCGTTTGTACAATGAGCAGTTCTTC. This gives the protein CASSGTSGRRLYNEQFF.

In nucleotides, the CDR3 is TGTGCCAGCAGCCAAGTCAGCAAGATAGCCTACAATGAGCAGTTCTTC. This codes for CASSQVSKIAYNEQFF. V usage is TRBV3-1 and J usage is TRBJ2-1; D is unresolved. This CDR3 contains 16 residues. The germline CDR1 and CDR2 sequences are LGHDT and YNNKEL (reference sequence). Trimming pared 1 base from V and 2 bases from J, leaving 12 bases between.